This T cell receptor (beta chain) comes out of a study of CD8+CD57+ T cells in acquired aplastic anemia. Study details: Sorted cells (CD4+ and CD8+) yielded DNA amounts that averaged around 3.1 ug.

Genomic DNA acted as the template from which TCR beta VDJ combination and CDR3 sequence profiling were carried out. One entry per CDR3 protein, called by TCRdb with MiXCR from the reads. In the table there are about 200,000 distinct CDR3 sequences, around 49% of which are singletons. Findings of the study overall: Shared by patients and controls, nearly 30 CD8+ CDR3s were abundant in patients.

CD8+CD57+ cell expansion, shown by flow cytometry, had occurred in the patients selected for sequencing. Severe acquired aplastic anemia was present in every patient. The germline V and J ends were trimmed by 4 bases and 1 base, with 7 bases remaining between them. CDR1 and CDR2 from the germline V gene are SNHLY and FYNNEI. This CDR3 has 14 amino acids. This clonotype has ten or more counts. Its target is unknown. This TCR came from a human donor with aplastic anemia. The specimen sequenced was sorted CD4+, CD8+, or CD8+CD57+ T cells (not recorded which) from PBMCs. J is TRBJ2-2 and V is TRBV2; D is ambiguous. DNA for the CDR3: TGTGCCAGCAGTGGGTCAAGGAACACCGGGGAGCTGTTTTTT. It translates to CASSGSRNTGELFF.